The 14 T cell receptor beta chains given below trace back to one sample, sequenced in a study of OX40 agonist ivuxolimab in advanced cancers. The repertoire was sequenced with immunoSEQ multiplex PCR; TCRdb's copy has only in-frame clones and lacks some. The table includes about 36,000 clones, around three quarters detected once. Sequencing was performed on CD4+ or CD8+ T cells sorted from blood, taken in a trial of the OX40 agonist ivuxolimab. The source of these receptors is an adult with an advanced solid tumor such as melanoma, head and neck, liver or kidney cancer.

The J gene is TRBJ1-5, the V gene TRBV6-5; D gene uncertain. The CDR3 is made up of 14 amino acids. Germline V CDR1 and CDR2: MNHEY, SVGAGI. The ends were cut back, 6 bases at V and 5 bases at J, with 14 bases in the middle. CDR3 residues: CASRTGETDQPQHF. The CDR3 nucleotides are TGTGCCAGCAGAACCGGGGAGACCGATCAGCCCCAGCATTTT.

The CDR3 is CASSERGVLTSYNSPLHF. Here the CDR3 DNA reads TGTGCCAGCAGTGAAAGGGGCGTATTAACCTCCTATAATTCACCCCTCCACTTT. The chain combines TRBV2 with TRBJ1-6, with D maybe TRBD1 (5 bases). Germline loops: CDR1 SNHLY, CDR2 FYNNEI. This CDR3 contains 18 residues. The ends were cut back, 2 bases at V and 0 bases at J, with 14 bases in the middle.

The chain uses TRBV5-1 and TRBJ2-3; D may be TRBD1 (6 bases). Germline-derived CDR1 and CDR2 are SGHRS and YFSETQ. Between the trimmed V and J ends, which lost 0 bases and 7 bases, there was a span of 12 bases. CDR3 length: 14 residues. The DNA for the CDR3 is TGCGCCAGCAGCTTGGGACAGGACTTAAATACGCAGTATTTT. Amino acid sequence: CASSLGQDLNTQYF.

The V and J genes are TRBV4-1 and TRBJ2-1, with D possibly being TRBD2 (6 bases). Germline-derived CDR1 and CDR2 are MGHRA and YSYEKL. This CDR3 has 14 amino acids. Trimming shortened V by 0 bases and J by 8 bases, and 11 bases separated the two germline ends. CDR3 region: CASSQDGGRYEQFF. The DNA for the CDR3 is TGCGCCAGCAGCCAAGATGGGGGGAGATATGAGCAGTTCTTC.

This rearrangement joins TRBV11-2 to TRBJ2-7; 10 bases are shared with TRBD2. Trimming at V came to 5 bases and at J to 2 bases, leaving 6 bases not matched to a gene. The CDR3 contains 15 residues. In germline, CDR1 is SGHAT, CDR2 FQNNGV. The CDR3 nucleotides read TGTGCCAGCAGCCAAGGGAGCGGGGGGGCCTACGAGCAGTACTTC. Translating gives CASSQGSGGAYEQYF. The entire variable domain, with the rest obtained from reference TRBV11-2 and TRBJ2-7, is as follows: EAGVAQSPRYKIIEKRQSVAFWCNPISGHATLYWYQQILGQGPKLLIQFQNNGVVDDSQLPKDRFSAERLKGVDSTLKIQPAKLEDSAVYLCASSQGSGGAYEQYFGPGTRLTVT.

The chain is built from TRBV27 and TRBJ2-4; 8 bases align to TRBD1. The J segment lost 6 bases and the V segment lost 3 bases, leaving 7 bases of the junction unmatched. The CDR3 consists of 15 residues. Germline V gene sequence: CDR1 MNHEY, CDR2 SMNVEV (reference sequence). CDR3 bases: TGTGCCAGCAGTTTCGCTCCAGGGGGCGTAAACATTCAGTACTTC. It encodes CASSFAPGGVNIQYF.

This clone was seen more than once but under ten times. V gene TRBV12-5 combines with J gene TRBJ1-1; D gene uncertain. This CDR3 comprises 15 residues. From germline, CDR1 is LGHNT and CDR2 FRNRAP. The V gene lost 5 bases and the J gene lost 2 bases, with 15 bases spanning the gap. The CDR3 sequence is CASGPPRVTNTEAFF. The CDR3 DNA reads as TGTGCTAGTGGTCCCCCAAGAGTTACTAACACTGAAGCTTTCTTT.

A single count supports this clone. The genes are TRBV10-3 and TRBJ2-5; the D gene is possibly TRBD1 (6 bases). The J call may be faulty, since TRBJ2-7 better matches the DNA end. CDR3 size: 14 residues. CDR1 and CDR2 from the germline V gene are ENHRY and SYGVKD. The CDR3 here is CATRGGGGLDEQYF. The CDR3 coding sequence is TGTGCCACCCGAGGGGGTGGGGGTTTAGACGAGCAGTACTTC.

CDR3 amino acids: CASSLHRQVPLHF. Here the CDR3 DNA reads TGTGCCAGCAGTCTCCATCGACAGGTACCCCTCCACTTT. The V gene is TRBV27, the J gene TRBJ1-6; perhaps TRBD1 as D (6 bases). The V end was cut by 5 bases, the J end by 12 bases, with 14 bases between. The CDR3 has 13 residues. Germline V gives CDR1 MNHEY, CDR2 SMNVEV (reference sequence).

This clone has more than one count but fewer than ten. The chain uses TRBV19 and TRBJ1-5; D gene ambiguous. CDR3 length: 13 residues. Trimming shortened V by 3 bases and J by 9 bases, and 12 bases separated the two germline ends. The V gene's germline CDR1 is LNHDA and CDR2 SQIVND (reference sequence). In DNA, the CDR3 is TGTGCCAGTAGTATGCCCCAGCGGCGGCCCCAGCATTTT. Translated, it gives CASSMPQRRPQHF.

This rearrangement joins TRBV5-1 to TRBJ1-1; 7 nucleotides match TRBD1. This CDR3 comprises 13 residues. The V gene's germline CDR1 is SGHRS and CDR2 YFSETQ. Trimming cost V 10 bases and J 2 bases; bases outside gene matches: 8. The CDR3 bases are TGCGCCTCCCGTTGGGACAGCAACACTGAAGCTTTCTTT. Its protein product is CASRWDSNTEAFF. Full variable domain (missing parts from reference TRBV5-1 and TRBJ1-1): KAGVTQTPRYLIKTRGQQVTLSCSPISGHRSVSWYQQTPGQGLQFLFEYFSETQRNKGNFPGRFSGRQFSNSRSEMNVSTLELGDSALYLCASRWDSNTEAFFGQGTRLTVV.

This clone appeared a single time. The gene calls are TRBV14 and TRBJ1-2, with D possibly matching TRBD1 (5 bases). The CDR3 totals 14 residues. Germline values: CDR1 SGHDN, CDR2 FVKESK. The V gene lost 4 bases and the J gene lost 5 bases, with 14 bases spanning the gap. In DNA form, the CDR3 reads TGTGCCAGCAGCCGGGTGCAGGGCCCATATGGCTACACCTTC. It yields the protein CASSRVQGPYGYTF. Complete variable domain (other parts from reference TRBV14 and TRBJ1-2): EAGVTQFPSHSVIEKGQTVTLRCDPISGHDNLYWYRRVMGKEIKFLLHFVKESKQDESGMPNNRFLAERTGGTYSTLKVQPAELEDSGVYFCASSRVQGPYGYTFGSGTRLTVV.

J is TRBJ1-2 and V is TRBV27; D perhaps matches TRBD1 (5 bases). Trimming left V 4 bases short and J 9 bases short, with 24 bases between. The length of the CDR3 is 16 residues. Germline V gene lookup returns CDR1 MNHEY and CDR2 SMNVEV (reference sequence). For the CDR3, the DNA is TGTGCCAGCAGTTCCAGGAACCGGGACCCCGGGATGCGCTACACCTTC. It yields the protein CASSSRNRDPGMRYTF.

J is TRBJ2-3 and V is TRBV6-6, with 7 bases lining up with TRBD1. J was trimmed by 2 bases and V by 3 bases; bases with no gene match: 5. This CDR3 is built from 15 residues. Germline loops: CDR1 MNHNY, CDR2 SVGAGI (reference sequence). CDR3 bases: TGTGCCAGCAGTTATTCCGGGACAGTCACAGATACGCAGTATTTT. Its protein product is CASSYSGTVTDTQYF.